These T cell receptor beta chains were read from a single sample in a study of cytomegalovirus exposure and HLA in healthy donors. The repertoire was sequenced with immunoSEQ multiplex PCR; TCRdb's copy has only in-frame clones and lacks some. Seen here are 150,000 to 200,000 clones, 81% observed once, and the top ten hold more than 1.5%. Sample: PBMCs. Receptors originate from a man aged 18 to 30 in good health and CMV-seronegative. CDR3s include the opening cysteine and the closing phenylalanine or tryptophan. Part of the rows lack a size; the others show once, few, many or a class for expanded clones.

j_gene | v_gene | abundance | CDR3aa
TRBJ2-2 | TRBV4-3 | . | CASRSGTGAFIGELFF
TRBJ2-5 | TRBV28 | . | CASSLGHGETQYF
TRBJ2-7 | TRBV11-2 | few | CASSQEVGGIYEQYF
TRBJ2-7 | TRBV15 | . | CATSRGQNYEQYF
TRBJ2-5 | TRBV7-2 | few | CASSTGRGRGGRETQYF
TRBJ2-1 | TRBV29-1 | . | CSVEWAGTSGGADWFNEQFF
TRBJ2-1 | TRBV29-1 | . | CSVYGTSGKVHNEQFF
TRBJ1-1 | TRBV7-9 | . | CASSRPAGTEAFF
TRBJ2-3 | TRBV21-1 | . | CAQESEAVGTDTQYF
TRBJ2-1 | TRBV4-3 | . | CASSQEESGGLGNEQFF
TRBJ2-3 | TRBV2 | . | CASSLTSGASTDTQYF
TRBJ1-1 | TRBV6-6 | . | CASSYPQTGEGEAFF
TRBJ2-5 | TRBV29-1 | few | CSVGDRAPETQYF
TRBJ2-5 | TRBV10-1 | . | CASIATQETQYF
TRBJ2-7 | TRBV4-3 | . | CASSSGTSGPYEQYF
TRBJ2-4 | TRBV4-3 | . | CASSQDLEYGIQYF
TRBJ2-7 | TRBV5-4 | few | CASSKSGQNEQYF
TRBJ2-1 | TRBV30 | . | CAWSVASPYNEQFF
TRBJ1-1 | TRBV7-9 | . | CSSSLGGGLGRTEAFF
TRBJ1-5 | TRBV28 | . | CASSRGTGGNQPQHF
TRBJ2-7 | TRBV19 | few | CASSIKGQGSGRASYEQYF
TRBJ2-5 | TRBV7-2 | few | CASSGTYQETQYF
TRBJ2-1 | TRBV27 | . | CASSSTSNRQFF
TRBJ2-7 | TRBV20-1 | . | CSATLAEQQYF
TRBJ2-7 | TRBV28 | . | CASSHRGSYEQYF
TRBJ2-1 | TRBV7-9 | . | CASSFGAGPPYNEQFF
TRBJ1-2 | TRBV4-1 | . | CASSQDSTLNYGYTF
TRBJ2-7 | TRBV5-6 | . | CASSRRTSWDSHEQYF
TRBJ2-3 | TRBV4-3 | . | CASSQGTSGSTDTQYF
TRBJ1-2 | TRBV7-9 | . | CASSLGQGGRNYGYTF
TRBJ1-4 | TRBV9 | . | CASSVGGTGYEKLFF
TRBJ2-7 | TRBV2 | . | CASTLPLIRDSANLSYEQYF
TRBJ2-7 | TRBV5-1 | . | CASSPGQVFHEQYF
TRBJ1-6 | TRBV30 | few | CAWRRGRANSPLHF
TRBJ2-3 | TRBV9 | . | CASSVERQGTDTQYF
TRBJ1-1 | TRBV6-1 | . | CASSRRSRGRAEAFF
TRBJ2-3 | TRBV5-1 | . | CASSSRDNTDTQYF
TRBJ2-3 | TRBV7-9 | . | CASSTGQKDTQYF
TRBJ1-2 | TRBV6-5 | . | CASSYEGGYGYTF
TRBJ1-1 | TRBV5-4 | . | CASSLEAGRNTEAFF
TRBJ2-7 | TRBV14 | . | CASSLARGGQSEQYF
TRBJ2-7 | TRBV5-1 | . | CASSLMTGSYEQYF
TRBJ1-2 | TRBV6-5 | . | CASSYRGYGYTF
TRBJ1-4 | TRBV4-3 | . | CASSSTGNGDEKLFF
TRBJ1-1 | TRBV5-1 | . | CASSFSDHLMNTEAFF
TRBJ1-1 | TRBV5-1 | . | CASSLEGGRGLGADTEAFF
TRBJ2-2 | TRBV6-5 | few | CASSYGFQGLGELFF
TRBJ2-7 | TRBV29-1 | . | CSVRGDSYEQYF
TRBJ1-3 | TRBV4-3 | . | CASSLRDRENTIYF
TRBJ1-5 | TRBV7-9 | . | CASSLALGGEQPQHF
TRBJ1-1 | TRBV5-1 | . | CASNPGTGSDTEAFF
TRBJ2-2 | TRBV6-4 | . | CASSPGQGETGELFF
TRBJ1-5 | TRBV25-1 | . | CASSGRTGFWPQHF
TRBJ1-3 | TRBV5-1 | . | CASSLAGQGTGNTIYF
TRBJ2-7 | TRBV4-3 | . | CASSRITQGEQYF
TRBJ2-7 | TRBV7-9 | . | CASTTRSSYEQYF
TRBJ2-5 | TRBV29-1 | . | CSETGAGETQYF
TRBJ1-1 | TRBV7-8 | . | CASSGLKNTEAFF